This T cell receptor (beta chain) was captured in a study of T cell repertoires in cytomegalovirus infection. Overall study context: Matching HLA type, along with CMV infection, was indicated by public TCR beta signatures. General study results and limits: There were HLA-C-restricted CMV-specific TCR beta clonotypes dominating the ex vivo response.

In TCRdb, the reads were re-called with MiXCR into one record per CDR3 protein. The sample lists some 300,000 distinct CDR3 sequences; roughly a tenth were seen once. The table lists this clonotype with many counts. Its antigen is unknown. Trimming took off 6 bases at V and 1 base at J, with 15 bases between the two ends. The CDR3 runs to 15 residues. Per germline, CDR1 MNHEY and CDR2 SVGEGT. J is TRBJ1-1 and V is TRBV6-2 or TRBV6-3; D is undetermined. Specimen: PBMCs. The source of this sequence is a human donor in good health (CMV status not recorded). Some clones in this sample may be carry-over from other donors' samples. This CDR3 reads CASRTRGFSNTEAFF. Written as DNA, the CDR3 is TGTGCCAGCAGGACCAGAGGGTTCTCGAACACTGAAGCTTTCTTT.